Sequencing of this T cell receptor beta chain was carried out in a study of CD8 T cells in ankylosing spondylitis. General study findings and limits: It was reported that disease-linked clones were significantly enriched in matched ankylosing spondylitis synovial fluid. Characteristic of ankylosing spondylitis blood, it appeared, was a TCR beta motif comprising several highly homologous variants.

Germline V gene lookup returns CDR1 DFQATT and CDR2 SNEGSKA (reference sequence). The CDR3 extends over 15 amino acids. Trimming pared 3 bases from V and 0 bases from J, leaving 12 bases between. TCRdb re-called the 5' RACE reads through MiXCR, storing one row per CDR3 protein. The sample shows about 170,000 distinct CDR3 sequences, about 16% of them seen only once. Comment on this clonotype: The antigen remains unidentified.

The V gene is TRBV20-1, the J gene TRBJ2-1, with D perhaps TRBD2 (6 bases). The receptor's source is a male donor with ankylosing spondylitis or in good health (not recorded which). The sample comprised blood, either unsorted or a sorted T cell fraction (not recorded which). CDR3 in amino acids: CSARSQAGSYNEQFF. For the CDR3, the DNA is TGCAGTGCTAGGTCCCAAGCGGGCTCCTACAATGAGCAGTTCTTC.